Shown below are 11 T cell receptor beta chains from a single sample sequenced in a study of T cell repertoires in cytomegalovirus infection. TCRdb redid the calling of the reads with MiXCR, one entry per CDR3 protein. The sample lists 630,000 or so distinct CDR3 sequences, more than 20% occurring once. The sample comprised CD8+ T cells from PBMCs. The receptors originated from a human donor in good health (CMV status not recorded). Some clones in this sample may be carry-over from other donors' samples.

This clonotype was counted a few times. The junction departs from germline at one end; a sequencing error may be responsible. This sequence joins TRBV7-6 and TRBJ2-7; weak D call: TRBD1 (6 bases). Germline assignment: CDR1 SGHVS and CDR2 FNYEAQ. The length of the CDR3 is 14 residues. CDR3 in DNA: TGTGCTAGCAGCTTAAAACAGGGAGACTACGAGCAGTACTTC. Encoded protein: CASSLKQGDYEQYF.

This clonotype occurred a few times. The chain combines TRBV6-1 with TRBJ1-5; D gene ambiguous. This CDR3 is 16 amino acids long. From germline, CDR1 is MNHNS and CDR2 SASEGT. Trimming cost V 0 bases and J 5 bases, with 14 bases left between them. The CDR3 DNA reads as TGTGCCAGCAGTGAAGCGGGGAGGTCCCCTGATCAGCCCCAGCATTTT. It is translated as CASSEAGRSPDQPQHF.

As for this clonotype: This likely comes from a read error, as the CDR3 has no conserved phenylalanine or tryptophan at its end. The V call is TRBV7-8, the J call TRBJ2-1; D unresolved. The V and J ends lost 1 base and 4 bases respectively, with 5 bases between them. This CDR3 is 13 amino acids long. The V gene's germline CDR1 is SGHVS and CDR2 FQNEAQ. CDR3 in DNA: TGTGCCAGCAGCTTAGTGTATTACAATGAGCAGTTCTGC. Translating gives CASSLVYYNEQFC.

In this sample, this clonotype turned up many times. The CDR3 loop is CASSLAGDSSYEQYF. CDR3 DNA: TGTGCCAGCAGCTTAGCGGGGGACAGCTCCTACGAGCAGTACTTC. The rearrangement joins TRBV7-2 to TRBJ2-7, with 7 bases lining up with TRBD1. The CDR3 runs 15 residues. CDR1 SGHTA and CDR2 FQGNSA come from the germline V gene. Trimming cost V 0 bases and J 0 bases; bases outside gene matches: 2.

The rearrangement links TRBV25-1 to TRBJ1-2; D not resolved. The CDR3 length is 11 residues. Germline CDR1 and CDR2: MGHDK and SYGVNS. The V end was cut by 0 bases, the J end by 6 bases, with 2 bases between. This CDR3 is CASSEYNGYTF. The CDR3 DNA reads TGTGCCAGCAGTGAATACAATGGCTACACCTTC.

Note on this clonotype: At one end the junction does not follow the germline gene, possibly because of a read error. The V and J genes are TRBV7-6 and TRBJ2-7; weak D call: TRBD2 (7 bases). CDR3 length equals 14 residues. Germline CDR1 is SGHVS and CDR2 is FNYEAQ. As DNA, the CDR3 is TGTGTCAGCAGCTTAGGCGGGGGCCCCTACGAGCAGTACTTC. It codes for CVSSLGGGPYEQYF.

This clonotype was observed many times. The chain employs TRBV7-8 and TRBJ1-1, with D maybe TRBD1 (6 bases). Trimming removed 1 base from V and 10 bases from J, with 19 bases in between. Germline values: CDR1 SGHVS, CDR2 FQNEAQ. The CDR3 length is 15 residues. The chain's CDR3 is CASSLGGLTGFIAFF. Written as DNA, the CDR3 is TGTGCCAGCAGCTTAGGGGGGCTAACAGGGTTTATAGCTTTCTTT.

As for this clonotype: This may come from a read error, since a much larger clone is one base off. The V and J genes are TRBV7-2 and TRBJ2-3; no reliable D call. In germline, CDR1 is SGHTA, CDR2 FQGNSA. CDR3 length: 15 amino acids. V was trimmed by 7 bases and J by 6 bases, leaving 20 bases between them. The chain's CDR3 is CASNFHSILGDTQYF. DNA of the CDR3: TGTGCCAGCAACTTTCACAGTATCCTTGGGGATACGCAGTATTTT.

About this clonotype itself: Since a much larger clone is just one base distant, this may be a read error. The chain combines TRBV7-2 with TRBJ2-1; D unresolved. The CDR3 runs 14 residues. The germline gives CDR1 SGHTA, CDR2 FQGNSA. CDR3 region: CANSSTPSKNEQFF. Written as DNA, the CDR3 is TGTGCCAACAGCTCCACGCCCAGCAAGAATGAGCAGTTCTTC.

V and J are TRBV20-1 and TRBJ2-2, with 10 bases lining up with TRBD2. The CDR3 is made up of 15 amino acids. Germline V CDR1 and CDR2: DFQATT, SNEGSKA (reference sequence). The V segment lost 3 bases and the J segment 1 base; nucleotides outside the gene matches: 2. The CDR3 loop reads CSARSGGVNTGELFF. The CDR3 nucleotides are TGCAGTGCTAGGAGCGGGGGGGTGAACACCGGGGAGCTGTTTTTT.

The chain combines TRBV20-1 with TRBJ1-1; 9 nucleotides match TRBD1. Unmatched junction bases numbered 11, after V lost 6 bases and J lost 3 bases. This CDR3 has 15 amino acids. Germline V gives CDR1 DFQATT, CDR2 SNEGSKA (reference sequence). CDR3 amino acids: CSAKPRDRADTEAFF. The CDR3 coding sequence is TGCAGTGCCAAACCCAGGGACAGGGCCGACACTGAAGCTTTCTTT.